This T cell receptor (beta chain) was sequenced during a study of blood T cell repertoires in COVID-19. Across the study: The samples span acute and convalescent COVID-19 from the United States, Italy and Spain. T cells, B-cell-depleted T cells, or PBMCs provided the cDNA or gDNA that served as material.

Participant age was about 18 to 89 years, and participants resided in 24 US areas. Assignment of participants to cohorts was predicated upon participant-reported clinical history. Method: immunoSEQ multiplex PCR; TCRdb's copy keeps in-frame clones and lacks some. The table shows over 200,000 clones, with approximately 88% occurring only once. The sequenced sample consisted of PBMCs or T cells enriched from blood (not recorded which). The source is a woman in her thirties or forties with acute COVID-19.

The CDR3 nucleotides are TGTGCCTGGAGTTTATCATCCGGTACTGAAGCTTTCTTT. Its translation is CAWSLSSGTEAFF. V is TRBV30 and J is TRBJ1-1; D is uncertain. V dropped 2 bases and J dropped 5 bases, with 12 bases sitting between them. Germline lookup yields CDR1 GTSNPN and CDR2 SVGIG (reference sequence). The CDR3 is made up of 13 amino acids. Using reference TRBV30 and TRBJ1-1 for the parts outside the CDR3, the full variable domain is SQTIHQWPATLVQPVGSPLSLECTVEGTSNPNLYWYRQAAGRGLQLLFYSVGIGQISSEVPQNLSASRPQDRQFILSSKKLLLSDSGFYLCAWSLSSGTEAFFGQGTRLTVV.